This T cell receptor beta chain was recovered during a study of blood T cell repertoires in COVID-19. The wider study: There were acute and convalescent COVID-19 samples, and they came from the United States, Italy and Spain. The analysed material was cDNA or gDNA that came from T cells, B-cell-depleted T cells, or PBMCs.

Seattle patient enrollment occurred during active infection, with longitudinal follow-up thereafter. V lost 6 bases to trimming and J lost 9 bases; unmatched junction nucleotides: 11. The CDR3 spans 14 residues. CDR1 and CDR2 from the germline V gene are MNHEY and SVGEGT. Per the original methods: From reference gene primer amplification, estimates of nucleated cell counts were derived. Profiling relied on immunoSEQ multiplex PCR, and the TCRdb table lists in-frame clones only, not all of them. V and J calls and clone size follow that table, whereas D and trimming were derived from the DNA. Among about 180,000 clones, less than 90% were seen once, and the ten largest hold more than 7.5%.

The receptor comes from a woman aged 65 to 85 with COVID-19, enrolled during active disease. The rearrangement uses TRBV6-2 or TRBV6-3 and TRBJ1-2, with 9 bases identical to TRBD1. Sequenced: peripheral blood. In DNA form, the CDR3 reads TGTGCCAGCAGCTTGGGACAGGGAGTAGGACGCTACACCTTC. This gives the protein CASSLGQGVGRYTF.